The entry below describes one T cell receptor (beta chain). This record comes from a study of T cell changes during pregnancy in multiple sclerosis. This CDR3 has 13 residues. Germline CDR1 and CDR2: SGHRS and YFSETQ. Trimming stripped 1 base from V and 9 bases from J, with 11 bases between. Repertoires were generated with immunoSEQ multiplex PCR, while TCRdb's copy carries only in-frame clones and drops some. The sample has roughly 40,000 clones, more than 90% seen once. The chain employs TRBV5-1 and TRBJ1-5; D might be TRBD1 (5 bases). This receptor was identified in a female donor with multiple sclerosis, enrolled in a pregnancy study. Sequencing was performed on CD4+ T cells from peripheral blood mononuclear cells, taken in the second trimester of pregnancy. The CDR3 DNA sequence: TGCGCCAGCAGCTTGCAGGGCTCGGGGCCCCAGCATTTT. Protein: CASSLQGSGPQHF.